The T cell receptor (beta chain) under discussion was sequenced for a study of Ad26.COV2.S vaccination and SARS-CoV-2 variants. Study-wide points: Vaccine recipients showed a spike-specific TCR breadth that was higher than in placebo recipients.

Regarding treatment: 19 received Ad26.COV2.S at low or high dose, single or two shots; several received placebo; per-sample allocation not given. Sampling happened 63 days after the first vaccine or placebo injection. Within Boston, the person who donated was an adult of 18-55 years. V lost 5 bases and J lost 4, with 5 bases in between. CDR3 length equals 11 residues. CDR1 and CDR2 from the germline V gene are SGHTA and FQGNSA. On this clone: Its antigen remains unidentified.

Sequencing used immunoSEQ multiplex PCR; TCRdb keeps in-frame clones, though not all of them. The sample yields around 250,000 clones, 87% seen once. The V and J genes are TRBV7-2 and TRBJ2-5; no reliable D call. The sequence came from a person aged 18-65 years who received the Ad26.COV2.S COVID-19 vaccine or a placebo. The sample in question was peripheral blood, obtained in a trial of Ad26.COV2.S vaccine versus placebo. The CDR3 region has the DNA TGTGCCAGCAGCCATCCAGAGACCCAGTACTTC. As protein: CASSHPETQYF.